This T cell receptor (beta chain) was sequenced for a study of PD-1 blockade in classical Hodgkin lymphoma. Findings and limits, study-wide: According to reports, newly diagnosed patients had lower baseline TCR diversity than healthy donors, and relapsed/refractory patients had lower baseline TCR diversity still. Exclusion was the outcome for patients who began nivolumab under 1 year after ASCT.

Here immunoSEQ multiplex PCR was the method, and the copy in TCRdb shows in-frame clones only, minus some. The sample records under 75,000 clones, around 89% being singletons. CDR1 and CDR2 from the germline V gene are SGHRS and YFSETQ. The CDR3 runs 15 residues. V shed 4 bases, J shed 7 bases, and the junction held 7 bases outside the gene matches. Each and every patient relapsed after autologous stem cell transplantation, and patients got differing brentuximab vedotin exposure. This clone was detected only once. Its target is unknown. The sequence came from a human donor with classical Hodgkin lymphoma. Sample: peripheral blood mononuclear cells (PBMCs), taken before the second cycle of nivolumab. V and J are TRBV5-1 and TRBJ2-1; 11 nucleotides agree with TRBD2. The DNA of the CDR3 is TGCGCCAGCAGCCTACTAGCGGGGGCTGGGAATGAGCAGTTCTTC. Translation gives CASSLLAGAGNEQFF.